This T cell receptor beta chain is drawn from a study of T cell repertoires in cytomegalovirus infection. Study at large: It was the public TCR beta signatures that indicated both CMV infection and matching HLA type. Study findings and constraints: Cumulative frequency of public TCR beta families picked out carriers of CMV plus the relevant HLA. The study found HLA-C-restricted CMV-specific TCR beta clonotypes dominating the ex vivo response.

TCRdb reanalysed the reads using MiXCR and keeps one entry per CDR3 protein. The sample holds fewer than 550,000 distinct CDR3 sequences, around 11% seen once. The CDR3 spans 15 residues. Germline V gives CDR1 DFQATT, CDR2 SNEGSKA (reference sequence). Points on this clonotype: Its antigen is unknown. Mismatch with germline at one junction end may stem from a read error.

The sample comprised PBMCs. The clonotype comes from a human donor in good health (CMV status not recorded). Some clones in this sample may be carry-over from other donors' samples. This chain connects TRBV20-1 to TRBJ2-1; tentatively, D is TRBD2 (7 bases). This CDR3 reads CSARDPGGSYNERFF. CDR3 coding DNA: TGCAGTGCTAGAGATCCGGGGGGCAGTTACAATGAGCGGTTCTTC.